This TCR beta chain was identified during a study of blood T cell repertoires in COVID-19. Study background: Donors in the United States, Italy and Spain gave samples during acute or convalescent COVID-19. T cells, B-cell-depleted T cells, or PBMCs provided the cDNA or gDNA that served as material.

In the source study's methods: Estimated nucleated cell counts came from reference gene primer amplification. TCRdb keeps only in-frame clones here, not all; method: immunoSEQ multiplex PCR. V, J and clone size reflect that table, while D and trimming were determined from the DNA. The profile covers roughly 170,000 clones, with around 74% appearing a single time and 2.5% to 3.5% taken by the ten largest. Germline loops: CDR1 KGHSH, CDR2 LQKENI. The CDR3 is 15 residues long. Unmatched junction bases numbered 6, after V lost 4 bases and J lost 5 bases. This chain uses TRBV18 with TRBJ1-1; 11 bases are shared with TRBD1. The sequence came from an elderly woman with acute or convalescent COVID-19. The source material was peripheral blood. CDR3 DNA sequence: TGTGCCAGCTCACTTGGGACAGGGGGTCGGACTGAAGCTTTCTTT. It translates to CASSLGTGGRTEAFF.